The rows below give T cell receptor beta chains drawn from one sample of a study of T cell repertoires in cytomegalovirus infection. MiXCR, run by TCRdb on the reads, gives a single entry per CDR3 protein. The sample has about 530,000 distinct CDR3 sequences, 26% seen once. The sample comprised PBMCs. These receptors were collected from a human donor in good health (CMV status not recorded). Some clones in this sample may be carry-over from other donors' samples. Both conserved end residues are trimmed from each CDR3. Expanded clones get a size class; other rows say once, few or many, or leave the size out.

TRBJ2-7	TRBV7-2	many	ASSPKRAGAVEQY
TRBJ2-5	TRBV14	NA	ASSPPEGAWETQY
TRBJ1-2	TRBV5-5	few	ASSPAWQRRSNYGYT
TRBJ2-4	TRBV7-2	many	ASSSSRGRSRNIQY
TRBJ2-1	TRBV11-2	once	ASSLEFTSGRPPEQF
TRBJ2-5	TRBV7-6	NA	ASSLRREATQY
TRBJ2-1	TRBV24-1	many	ATSDSWTSGRGAYNEQF
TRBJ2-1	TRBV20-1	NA	SADYNEQF
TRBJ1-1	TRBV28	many	ASSFTGDRFWAF
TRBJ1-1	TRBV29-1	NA	SVGGGIRTEAF
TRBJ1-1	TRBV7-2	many	ASSFDLNTEAF
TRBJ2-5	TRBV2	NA	ASSDGAVETQY
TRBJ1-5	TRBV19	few	ASSKERFGNQPQH
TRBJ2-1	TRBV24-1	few	ATSDGTISDNEQF
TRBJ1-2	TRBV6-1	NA	ASSPGRGAIYGYT
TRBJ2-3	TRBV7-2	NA	ASSLKAGDADTQY
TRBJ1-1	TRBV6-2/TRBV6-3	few	ASTFRGLANTEAF
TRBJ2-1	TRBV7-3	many	ASSLGGRGGDEQF
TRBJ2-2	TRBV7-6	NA	ASSHRVAGSNTGELF
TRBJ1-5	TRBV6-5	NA	ASSYRGDTHQPQH
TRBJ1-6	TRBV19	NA	ASRRDMVSNSPLH
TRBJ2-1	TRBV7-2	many	ASSLAGLALNEQF
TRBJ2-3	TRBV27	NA	ASSVSTSGHTDTQY
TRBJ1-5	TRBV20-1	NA	SARTGNYQPQH
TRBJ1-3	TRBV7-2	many	ASSSGQIYGNTIY
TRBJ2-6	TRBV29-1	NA	SVSGSPGANVLT
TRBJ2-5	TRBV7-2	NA	ASNRRQGNVETQY
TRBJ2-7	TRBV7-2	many	ASSPTAGLIYEQY
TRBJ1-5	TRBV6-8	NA	ASSPRQGHQPQH
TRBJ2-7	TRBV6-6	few	ASSYSVAQGHEQY
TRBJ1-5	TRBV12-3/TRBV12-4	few	ASSPGAPGRNQPQH
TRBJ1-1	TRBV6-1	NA	ASSHPPRGVTEAF
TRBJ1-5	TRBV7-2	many	ASSSGTGFQPQH
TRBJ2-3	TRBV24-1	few	ATSGQLAGGPDTQY
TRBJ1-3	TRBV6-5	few	ASSRQGPSGNTIY
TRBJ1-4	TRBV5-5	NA	ASSLEPGGEKLF
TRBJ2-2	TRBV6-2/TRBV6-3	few	ASSWAVGELF
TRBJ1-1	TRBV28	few	ASSFDLKSNTEAF
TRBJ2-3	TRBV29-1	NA	SVEEEGPDTQY
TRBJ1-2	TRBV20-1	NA	SADYTRVLGGYT
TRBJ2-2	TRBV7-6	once	ASSQTRTGGLF
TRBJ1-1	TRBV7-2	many	ASSLGEGGNTEAF
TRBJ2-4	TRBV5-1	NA	ASSPGPRERNIQY
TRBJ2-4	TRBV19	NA	ASTALAVAKNIQY
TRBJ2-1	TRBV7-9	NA	ASWVLGTVQF
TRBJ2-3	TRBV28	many	ASSGGQNTDTQY
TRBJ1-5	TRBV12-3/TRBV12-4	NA	ASSFTGQGNQPQH
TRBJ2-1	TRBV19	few	ASSESAYRSSYNEQF
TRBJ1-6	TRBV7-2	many	ASSAQGNSPLH
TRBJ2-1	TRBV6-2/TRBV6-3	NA	ATRAGESYNEQF
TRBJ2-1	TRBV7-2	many	ASSVGLAGGNYEQF